This is a list of T cell receptor beta chains from one sample in a study of cytomegalovirus exposure and HLA in healthy donors. Produced via immunoSEQ multiplex PCR; TCRdb's table is partial and in-frame only. The data show over 150,000 clones, with under 90% seen just once and around 7% held by the top ten. Sequenced: PBMCs. Receptors originate from a man aged 30 to 39 in good health and CMV-seropositive. Both conserved end residues are part of each CDR3. The D gene is left open where the match is weak. Clone sizes are given selectively: once, few, many, or a class where the clone is expanded.

v_gene	j_gene	d_gene	abundance	len	CDR3aa	CDR3nt
TRBV2	TRBJ2-7	TRBD1	-	13	CASSAGQIYEQYF	TGTGCCAGCAGTGCGGGACAGATCTACGAGCAGTACTTC
TRBV9	TRBJ1-2	-	-	15	CASSYGRGGGYGYTF	TGTGCCAGCAGCTACGGGAGGGGCGGAGGCTATGGCTACACCTTC
TRBV6-5	TRBJ1-5	TRBD1	-	14	CASTFGQGDQPQHF	TGTGCCAGCACCTTTGGACAGGGGGATCAGCCCCAGCATTTT
TRBV18	TRBJ1-1	-	-	13	CASSPQQNTEAFF	TGTGCCAGCTCACCACAGCAAAACACTGAAGCTTTCTTT
TRBV27	TRBJ1-2	TRBD1	few	14	CASSKNRGTGGYTF	TGTGCCAGCAGTAAGAACAGGGGGACTGGTGGCTACACCTTC
TRBV9	TRBJ2-3	TRBD2	once	18	CASSVEPMREGRTDTQYF	TGTGCCAGCAGCGTAGAGCCGATGCGGGAGGGCAGGACAGATACGCAGTATTTT
TRBV27	TRBJ1-2	-	-	16	CASSQDRGGFNYGYTF	TGTGCCAGCAGTCAGGACAGAGGGGGTTTTAACTATGGCTACACCTTC
TRBV6-1	TRBJ2-5	-	-	12	CASSEGPTDQYF	TGTGCCAGCAGTGAAGGTCCTACCGACCAGTACTTC
TRBV7-9	TRBJ1-6	-	-	15	CASRPVEQINSPLHF	TGTGCCAGCAGACCGGTGGAACAGATTAATTCACCCCTCCACTTT
TRBV5-4	TRBJ2-2	-	-	15	CASSFRTDPTGELFF	TGTGCCAGCAGCTTTCGAACAGACCCCACCGGGGAGCTGTTTTTT
TRBV9	TRBJ1-1	-	-	13	CASSVNMNTEAFF	TGTGCCAGCAGCGTAAATATGAACACTGAAGCTTTCTTT
TRBV2	TRBJ2-4	-	few	14	CAGGGPLAKNIQYF	TGTGCCGGGGGGGGGCCTCTAGCCAAAAACATTCAGTACTTC
TRBV5-1	TRBJ1-5	-	-	15	CASSLSDSSNQPQHF	TGCGCCAGCAGCTTGTCGGACAGTTCCAATCAGCCCCAGCATTTT
TRBV7-9	TRBJ2-3	-	few	17	CASSLGDGPSSTDTQYF	TGTGCCAGCAGCTTAGGAGACGGACCTAGCAGCACAGATACGCAGTATTTT
TRBV5-6	TRBJ2-4	-	-	14	CASSLAAGSMRGYF	TGTGCCAGCAGCTTGGCAGCCGGGAGTATGCGGGGGTACTTC
TRBV6-5	TRBJ1-5	-	-	15	CASSQGQLSNQPQHF	TGTGCCAGCAGTCAAGGACAGCTTAGCAATCAGCCCCAGCATTTT
TRBV5-4	TRBJ1-1	-	-	13	CASNAQGNTEAFF	TGTGCCAGCAACGCACAGGGGAACACTGAAGCTTTCTTT
TRBV25-1	TRBJ2-3	TRBD1	few	17	CASSEYGMGQRTDTQYF	TGTGCCAGCAGTGAATATGGTATGGGACAGCGCACAGATACGCAGTATTTT
TRBV6-1	TRBJ1-3	-	-	11	CASGRRNTIYF	TGTGCCAGCGGCCGCCGAAACACCATATATTTT
TRBV5-1	TRBJ1-1	-	-	13	CASRPRGTTEAFF	TGCGCCAGCCGCCCTAGGGGAACCACTGAAGCTTTCTTT
TRBV4-1	TRBJ2-7	-	few	14	CASSQLTGPYEQYF	TGCGCCAGCAGCCAACTGACAGGACCCTACGAGCAGTACTTC
TRBV27	TRBJ2-5	-	-	14	CASSRTGTFKGQYF	TGTGCCAGCAGTCGAACCGGGACTTTCAAGGGCCAGTACTTC
TRBV19	TRBJ2-2	TRBD1	-	14	CASSWTGDTGELFF	TGTGCCAGTAGTTGGACAGGGGACACCGGGGAGCTGTTTTTT
TRBV15	TRBJ1-5	-	-	12	CATSRYNQPQHF	TGTGCCACCAGCAGATATAATCAGCCCCAGCATTTT
TRBV5-4	TRBJ1-1	TRBD1	-	15	CASSPRQGMNTEAFF	TGTGCCAGCAGCCCCAGACAGGGGATGAACACTGAAGCTTTCTTT
TRBV13	TRBJ2-7	TRBD1	-	15	CASSSGTGNSYEQYF	TGTGCCAGCAGCTCCGGGACAGGGAATTCCTACGAGCAGTACTTC
TRBV30	TRBJ1-1	TRBD1	-	13	CAWTGTGDTEAFF	TGTGCCTGGACAGGGACAGGCGACACTGAAGCTTTCTTT
TRBV13	TRBJ2-7	TRBD2	-	14	CASSSTSGTNEQYF	TGTGCCAGCAGCTCGACTAGCGGGACCAACGAGCAGTACTTC
TRBV28	TRBJ2-7	TRBD2	-	16	CASRGGGSDGGYEQYF	TGTGCCAGCAGGGGCGGCGGGAGCGACGGTGGGTACGAGCAGTACTTC
TRBV27	TRBJ2-2	-	once	15	CASSLSSGNTGELFF	TGTGCCAGCAGTTTATCGTCCGGGAACACCGGGGAGCTGTTTTTT
TRBV28	TRBJ1-5	-	-	15	CASSQHGGVNQPQHF	TGTGCCAGCAGTCAACACGGAGGGGTCAATCAGCCCCAGCATTTT
TRBV10-1	TRBJ2-3	-	once	15	CASSESSGQSDTQYF	TGCGCCAGCAGTGAGTCAAGCGGGCAATCAGATACGCAGTATTTT
TRBV15	TRBJ1-5	-	-	14	CATSRRSRGYSQHF	TGTGCCACCAGCAGAAGGTCCAGGGGCTATAGCCAGCATTTT
TRBV28	TRBJ1-5	-	-	15	CASTPGVRDYQPQHF	TGTGCCAGCACCCCGGGGGTAAGGGATTATCAGCCCCAGCATTTT
TRBV9	TRBJ1-4	TRBD1	-	15	CASSVEGAPGEKLFF	TGTGCCAGCAGCGTAGAGGGGGCGCCAGGGGAAAAACTGTTTTTT
TRBV27	TRBJ1-2	-	once	15	CASSVSTGSNYGYTF	TGTGCCAGCAGTGTGAGCACAGGAAGTAACTATGGCTACACCTTC
TRBV5-1	TRBJ2-4	-	-	14	CASSLEGRRDIQYF	TGCGCCAGCAGCTTGGAAGGCAGGAGGGACATTCAGTACTTC
TRBV4-3	TRBJ2-7	-	-	15	CASSQDHLGDYEQYF	TGCGCCAGCAGCCAAGATCATCTAGGAGACTACGAGCAGTACTTC
TRBV5-6	TRBJ2-5	TRBD2	few	14	CASSPTSGLETQYF	TGTGCCAGCAGCCCGACTAGCGGGCTAGAGACCCAGTACTTC
TRBV6-1	TRBJ1-4	TRBD1	-	12	CAGDRGEEKLFF	TGTGCCGGTGACAGGGGAGAAGAAAAACTGTTTTTT
TRBV5-4	TRBJ2-7	TRBD1	-	15	CASSPRQGPTYEQYF	TGTGCCAGCAGCCCCCGACAGGGTCCAACCTACGAGCAGTACTTC